This TCR beta chain was retrieved from a study of post-analysis software for immune sequencing data. Study-wide results and caveats: Patients used five TRBV segments, including TRBV5-6, TRBV5-1 and TRBV20-1, more often than controls.

Tagging with unique molecular identifiers was a feature of the TCR beta cDNA libraries. TCRdb re-called the PCR reads with MiXCR, one entry per CDR3 protein. In the table there are around 260,000 distinct CDR3 sequences, 36% of which are singletons. The V and J ends lost 5 bases and 0 bases respectively, with 15 bases between them. Germline lookup yields CDR1 SGHVS and CDR2 FQNEAQ. The CDR3 length is 16 residues. As for this clonotype: What it binds is not known. Possible read error: a much larger clone is one base away. Likely a read error: the CDR3 ends without its conserved phenylalanine or tryptophan.

The receptor comes from a girl aged 5-17 years with multiple sclerosis. What was sequenced was blood. The chain links TRBV7-8 to TRBJ2-3, with a possible D match to TRBD2 (6 bases). The CDR3 loop reads CASSALERGSTDTQYV. The CDR3 region has the DNA TGTGCCAGCAGCGCGCTGGAACGGGGGAGCACAGATACGCAGTATGTT.